The clone carrying this T cell receptor (beta chain) was detected once. This sample was included in a study of blood T cell repertoires in COVID-19. Study summary: Sites across the United States, Italy and Spain contributed samples from acute and convalescent COVID-19. PBMCs, B-cell-depleted T cells, or T cells provided the cDNA or gDNA that made up the material.

Authors' analysis steps: Estimation of nucleated cell counts was performed using reference gene primer amplification. Sequencing used immunoSEQ multiplex PCR; TCRdb keeps in-frame clones, though not all of them. From that table come the V and J calls and clone size; the DNA was used to work out D and trimming. The data hold 300,000 or so clones, with around 87% observed a single time. CDR1 and CDR2 (germline): LNHNV, YYDKDF (reference sequence). Trimming took off 3 bases at V and 1 base at J, with 21 bases between the two ends. This CDR3 comprises 18 residues. The clonotype originates from a woman between 45 and 65 years old who had recovered from COVID-19. Sequencing used peripheral blood. V gene TRBV15 combines with J gene TRBJ1-2; D is possibly TRBD1 (5 bases). CDR3 region: CATSRRWWGRDINYGYTF. DNA of the CDR3: TGTGCCACCAGCAGGAGATGGTGGGGGAGGGATATTAACTATGGCTACACCTTC.